One and the same sample provided the 27 T cell receptor beta chains below, sequenced in a study of blood T cell repertoires in COVID-19. Sequenced by immunoSEQ multiplex PCR; TCRdb stores in-frame clones only, minus some. Here the sample spans 200,000 to 250,000 clones, over 80% being singletons. Input material: PBMCs or T cells enriched from blood (not recorded which). The receptor source for this set is a woman aged 25 to 45 who had been exposed to COVID-19.

The chain has TRBV6-5 and TRBJ1-1; 8 nucleotides line up with TRBD1. Germline V gene lookup returns CDR1 MNHEY and CDR2 SVGAGI. The J segment lost 8 bases and the V segment lost 9 bases, leaving 11 bases of the junction unmatched. The CDR3 is made up of 13 amino acids. The DNA of the CDR3 is TGTGCCAGTTCCGGGACAGGAAACTCGGAAGCTTTCTTT. This gives the protein CASSGTGNSEAFF.

This rearrangement joins TRBV12-3 or TRBV12-4 to TRBJ1-4, with D uncertain. The CDR3 contains 11 residues. Trimming shortened V by 6 bases and J by 6 bases, and 5 bases separated the two germline ends. The CDR3 reads CASSAYEKLFF. CDR3 coding DNA: TGTGCCAGCAGCGCGTATGAAAAACTGTTTTTT.

CDR3 in amino acids: CASSERLAGANEQFF. The CDR3 bases are TGTGCCAGCAGTGAAAGGTTAGCGGGAGCCAATGAGCAGTTCTTC. This rearrangement joins TRBV2 to TRBJ2-1; 9 nucleotides agree with TRBD2. The germline gives CDR1 SNHLY, CDR2 FYNNEI. The CDR3 spans 15 residues. V lost 2 bases to trimming and J lost 6 bases; unmatched junction nucleotides: 5.

This chain uses TRBV28 with TRBJ1-1; D gene ambiguous. Deletions cut 2 bases from V and 6 bases from J, with 7 bases between. CDR1 is MDHEN, CDR2 SYDVKM, per germline. This CDR3 is built from 12 residues. CDR3 protein: CASSLRFAEAFF. As DNA, the CDR3 is TGTGCCAGCAGTTTACGGTTCGCTGAAGCTTTCTTT.

V usage is TRBV5-6 and J usage is TRBJ1-2; TRBD1 might be the D (5 bases). The CDR3 runs 15 residues. The V end lost 4 bases, the J end lost 4 bases, and 17 bases lay between the germline ends. The germline CDR1 and CDR2 sequences are SGHDT and YYEEEE. CDR3 sequence (DNA): TGTGCCAGCAGCCTCACCCCCCAGGGTTCCTATGGCTACACCTTC. Protein sequence: CASSLTPQGSYGYTF.

The V gene is TRBV11-2, the J gene TRBJ2-1, with D possibly TRBD2 on 6 matching bases. The CDR3 extends over 15 amino acids. Trimming cost V 0 bases and J 2 bases, with 8 bases left between them. Looked up from germline, CDR1 is SGHAT and CDR2 is FQNNGV. The CDR3 bases are TGTGCCAGCAGCTTAGAGGGGGGACCCTACAATGAGCAGTTCTTC. It yields the protein CASSLEGGPYNEQFF. Full variable domain (remainder filled in from reference TRBV11-2 and TRBJ2-1): EAGVAQSPRYKIIEKRQSVAFWCNPISGHATLYWYQQILGQGPKLLIQFQNNGVVDDSQLPKDRFSAERLKGVDSTLKIQPAKLEDSAVYLCASSLEGGPYNEQFFGPGTRLTVL.

The chain is built from TRBV7-3 and TRBJ2-2; 9 nucleotides agree with TRBD1. Germline trimming cut 5 bases from V and 1 base from J; bases unmatched to any gene: 2. The CDR3 is 15 amino acids. Germline CDR1 is SGHTA and CDR2 is FQGTGA. CDR3 nucleotide sequence: TGTGCCAGCAGCGAGACAGGGGGGAACACCGGGGAGCTGTTTTTT. Protein: CASSETGGNTGELFF.

The chain joins TRBV10-1 to TRBJ2-7; 9 bases are a match to TRBD2. The CDR3 covers 15 residues. Germline CDR1 reads WNHNN; CDR2 reads SYGVQD (reference sequence). V lost 2 bases, J lost 0 bases, and 2 bases stayed unmatched. As DNA, the CDR3 is TGCGCCAGCAGTGAGCTAGCGGGAATCTCCTACGAGCAGTACTTC. Translating gives CASSELAGISYEQYF.

CDR3 loop: CASRLARGQETQYF. The CDR3 nucleotides read TGTGCAAGTCGCTTAGCGCGGGGCCAAGAGACCCAGTACTTC. J is TRBJ2-5 and V is TRBV12-2; the table's D gene call, TRBD2, was not cross checked with the DNA. TRBV12-2 is annotated as a pseudogene. This CDR3 has 14 residues.

CDR3 coding DNA: TGTGCCAGCATAGCGGGCTGGGTCTTAAATGAAAAACTGTTTTTT. The encoded protein is CASIAGWVLNEKLFF. The chain employs TRBV6-8 and TRBJ1-4; D remains unclear. This CDR3 region has 15 residues. The V gene's germline CDR1 is MNHGY and CDR2 SAAAGT. Deletions cut 7 bases from V and 5 bases from J, with 17 bases between.

This chain uses TRBV27 with TRBJ2-3; possible D gene TRBD2, 6 bases. Germline V gene data show CDR1 as MNHEY and CDR2 as SMNVEV (reference sequence). This CDR3 comprises 14 residues. Trimming stripped 6 bases from V and 0 bases from J, with 10 bases between. The CDR3 DNA reads TGTGCCAGCAGAAAGGGGACTAGCACAGATACGCAGTATTTT. Amino acids: CASRKGTSTDTQYF.

The genes are TRBV3-1 (or the pseudogene TRBV3-2) and TRBJ1-6; 7 bases are shared with TRBD1. Germline values: CDR1 LGHDT, CDR2 YNNKEL (reference sequence). Unmatched junction bases numbered 7, after V lost 6 bases and J lost 2 bases. The CDR3 contains 16 residues. The CDR3 is CASRSEGGAYNSPLHF. CDR3 sequence (DNA): TGTGCCAGCAGATCAGAAGGGGGCGCCTATAATTCACCCCTCCACTTT.

This sequence joins TRBV7-9 and TRBJ2-1, with TRBD2 as a possible D gene (6 bases). The CDR3 sequence is 16 residues long. Germline CDR1 SEHNR, CDR2 FQNEAQ (reference sequence). The V and J ends lost 6 bases and 7 bases respectively, with 22 bases between them. DNA for the CDR3: TGTGCCAGCAGTCCGCCCCAGGGACTGGGGGGAAATGAGCAGTTCTTC. Translation gives CASSPPQGLGGNEQFF.

The chain recombines TRBV7-6 with TRBJ2-5; TRBD2 matches 14 bases. J gave up 5 bases and V 4 bases, and 6 bases lay outside the gene matches. Germline CDR1 is SGHVS and CDR2 is FNYEAQ. The CDR3 runs 16 residues. CDR3: CASSCGTSGRGETQYF. The DNA for the CDR3 is TGTGCCAGCAGCTGCGGGACTAGCGGGAGAGGCGAGACCCAGTACTTC.

This chain links TRBV12-2 with TRBJ1-6; TRBD1, as called in the table, went unchecked against the DNA. TRBV12-2 is recorded as a pseudogene. The CDR3 totals 14 residues. The CDR3 loop reads CASRSTADNSPLHF. CDR3 nucleotide sequence: TGTGCAAGTCGCTCAACAGCCGATAATTCACCCCTCCACTTT.

The chain employs TRBV6-1 and TRBJ2-7; 8 bases are a match to TRBD2. V was pared by 1 base and J by 3 bases, with 5 bases of the junction left unmatched. CDR3 size: 15 residues. Germline CDR1 and CDR2: MNHNS and SASEGT. The CDR3 spells CASSEGWTSSYEQYF. Written as DNA, the CDR3 is TGTGCCAGCAGTGAAGGTTGGACTAGCAGCTACGAGCAGTACTTC.

This sequence joins TRBV19 and TRBJ1-5; a possible D gene is TRBD1 (6 bases). Germline CDR1 LNHDA, CDR2 SQIVND (reference sequence). The CDR3 runs 15 residues. Trimming removed 3 bases at V and 2 bases at J, with 11 bases between. CDR3 DNA sequence: TGTGCCAGTAGTATCAAACAGGGAGGCAATCAGCCCCAGCATTTT. It yields the protein CASSIKQGGNQPQHF.

The rearrangement uses TRBV18 and TRBJ1-5, with D unclear. The V end lost 3 bases, the J end lost 0 bases, and 3 bases lay between the germline ends. The germline V gene has CDR1 KGHSH and CDR2 LQKENI. The CDR3 totals 13 residues. The DNA of the CDR3 is TGTGCCAGCTCACCCCATAGCAATCAGCCCCAGCATTTT. Translating it yields CASSPHSNQPQHF.

V usage is TRBV10-2 and J usage is TRBJ1-1; 9 positions match TRBD1. This CDR3 comprises 15 residues. V lost 7 bases to trimming and J lost 5 bases; unmatched junction nucleotides: 11. Germline V lookup: CDR1 WSHSY, CDR2 SAAADI. The CDR3 is CASTLAGTGRTEAFF. In DNA form, the CDR3 reads TGCGCCAGCACTTTGGCCGGGACAGGGCGGACTGAAGCTTTCTTT.

This clone is a singleton in its sample. The chain employs TRBV7-2 and TRBJ2-2; the match to TRBD2 covers 7 bases. Germline values: CDR1 SGHTA, CDR2 FQGNSA. Losses at the gene ends were 4 bases for V and 7 bases for J; bases not matched to a gene: 9. This CDR3 is 15 amino acids long. The CDR3 here is CASSWVGGPDGELFF. The DNA of the CDR3 is TGTGCCAGCAGCTGGGTGGGAGGGCCGGACGGGGAGCTGTTTTTT.

The chain is built from TRBV6-5 and TRBJ2-7, with 7 bases identical to TRBD1. Germline V lookup: CDR1 MNHEY, CDR2 SVGAGI. The trim removed 11 bases at V and 0 bases at J, leaving 7 bases unmatched. This CDR3 is built from 13 residues. The CDR3 DNA reads as TGTGCCGGTAGGACAGGCGGCTCCTACGAGCAGTACTTC. It specifies CAGRTGGSYEQYF.

The chain employs TRBV2 and TRBJ2-1, with D possibly TRBD2 on 5 matching bases. V lost 10 bases and J 0 bases, leaving 16 bases between the germline ends. Per the germline V gene, CDR1 is SNHLY and CDR2 is FYNNEI. CDR3 length: 15 amino acids. The CDR3: CAITSGISSYNEQFF. Here the CDR3 DNA reads TGTGCCATTACGTCCGGGATTAGCTCCTACAATGAGCAGTTCTTC.

This chain links TRBV28 with TRBJ1-2; D remains unclear. The CDR3 totals 11 residues. V was shortened by 5 bases and J by 5 bases, with 6 bases between the two germline ends. Germline-derived CDR1 and CDR2 are MDHEN and SYDVKM. The CDR3 DNA sequence: TGTGCCAGCAGTAGGGAGTATGGCTACACCTTC. Translating gives CASSREYGYTF.

CDR3 in amino acids: CASSGDRGNYGYTF. DNA for the CDR3: TGTGCCAGCAGTGGGGACAGGGGTAACTATGGCTACACCTTC. This sequence joins TRBV2 and TRBJ1-2; 10 bases match TRBD1. Trimming took 4 bases from V and 1 from J; bases not matched to a gene: 0. This CDR3 region has 14 residues. CDR1 is SNHLY, CDR2 FYNNEI, per germline.

This rearrangement joins TRBV12-2 to TRBJ2-2; TRBD2, the table's D call, was not compared with the DNA. TRBV12-2 is designated a pseudogene. This CDR3 region has 15 residues. In DNA form, the CDR3 reads TGTGCAAGTCGCTTCCCTAGCGGGACGGTCGGGGAGCTGTTTTTT. Its translation is CASRFPSGTVGELFF.

The chain has TRBV6-5 and TRBJ1-3, with D unclear. CDR1 is MNHEY, CDR2 SVGAGI, per germline. The CDR3 sequence is 11 residues long. V shed 7 bases and J shed 3 bases, with 4 bases lying between them. CDR3 sequence: CASIYGNTIYF. CDR3 DNA: TGTGCCAGCATATATGGAAACACCATATATTTT.

The V gene is TRBV5-4, the J gene TRBJ2-5, with TRBD2 matching 14 bases. The J segment lost 3 bases and the V segment lost 2 bases, leaving 6 bases of the junction unmatched. Germline V gene lookup returns CDR1 SGHNT and CDR2 YYREEE (reference sequence). This CDR3 contains 17 residues. CDR3 in amino acids: CASSLPGTSGGKETQYF. DNA for the CDR3: TGTGCCAGCAGCTTACCCGGGACTAGCGGGGGAAAAGAGACCCAGTACTTC.